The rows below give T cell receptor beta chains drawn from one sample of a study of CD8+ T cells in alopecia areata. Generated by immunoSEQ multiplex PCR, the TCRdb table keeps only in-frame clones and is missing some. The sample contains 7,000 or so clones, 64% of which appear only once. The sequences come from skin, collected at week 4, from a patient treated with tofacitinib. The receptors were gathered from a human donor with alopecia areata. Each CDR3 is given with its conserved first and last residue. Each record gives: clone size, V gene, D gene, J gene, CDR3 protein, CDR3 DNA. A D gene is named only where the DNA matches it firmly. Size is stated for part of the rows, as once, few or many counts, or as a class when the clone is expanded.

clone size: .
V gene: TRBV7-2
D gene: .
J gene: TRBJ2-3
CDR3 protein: CASSLERLGNGDTQYF
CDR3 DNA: TGTGCCAGCAGCTTAGAGAGACTAGGGAACGGGGATACGCAGTATTTT

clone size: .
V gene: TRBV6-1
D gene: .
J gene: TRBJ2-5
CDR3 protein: CASSDPSVEETQYF
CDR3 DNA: TGTGCCAGCAGTGACCCTAGCGTTGAAGAGACCCAGTACTTC

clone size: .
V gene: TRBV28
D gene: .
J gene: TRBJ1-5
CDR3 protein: CASNAWGGDQPQHF
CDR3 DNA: TGTGCCAGCAACGCATGGGGCGGCGATCAGCCCCAGCATTTT

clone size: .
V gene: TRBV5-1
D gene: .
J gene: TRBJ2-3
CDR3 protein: CASSLRDTSTDTQYF
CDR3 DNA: TGCGCCAGCAGCCTGAGGGACACTAGCACAGATACGCAGTATTTT

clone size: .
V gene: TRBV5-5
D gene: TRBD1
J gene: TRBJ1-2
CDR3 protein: CASSLGTGGSYTF
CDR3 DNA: TGTGCCAGCAGCTTAGGGACAGGGGGAAGCTACACCTTC

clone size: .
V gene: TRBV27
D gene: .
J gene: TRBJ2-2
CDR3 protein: CASSLGVTGELFF
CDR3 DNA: TGTGCCAGCAGTTTGGGGGTAACCGGGGAGCTGTTTTTT

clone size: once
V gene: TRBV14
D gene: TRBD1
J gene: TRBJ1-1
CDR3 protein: CASSSDRLNTEAFF
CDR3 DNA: TGTGCCAGCAGCTCGGACAGGTTGAACACTGAAGCTTTCTTT

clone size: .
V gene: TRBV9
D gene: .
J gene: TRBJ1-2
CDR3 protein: CASSVGGRGGGGYTF
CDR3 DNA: TGTGCCAGCAGCGTAGGAGGCAGGGGCGGCGGAGGCTACACCTTC

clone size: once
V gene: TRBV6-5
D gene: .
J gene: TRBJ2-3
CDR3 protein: CASSPRMGGTDTQYF
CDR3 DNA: TGTGCCAGCAGCCCTCGAATGGGAGGCACAGATACGCAGTATTTT

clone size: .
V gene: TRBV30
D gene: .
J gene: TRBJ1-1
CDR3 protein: CAWSTTRVSTEAFF
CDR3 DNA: TGTGCCTGGAGTACTACTAGGGTATCCACTGAAGCTTTCTTT

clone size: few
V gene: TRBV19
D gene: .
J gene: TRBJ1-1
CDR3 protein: CASSLSEGFVNTEAFF
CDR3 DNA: TGTGCCAGTAGTCTCTCGGAGGGATTTGTGAACACTGAAGCTTTCTTT

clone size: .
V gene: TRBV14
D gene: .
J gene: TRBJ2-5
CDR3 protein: CASSDDRPQEETQYF
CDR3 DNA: TGTGCCAGCAGCGACGACAGGCCCCAGGAAGAGACCCAGTACTTC

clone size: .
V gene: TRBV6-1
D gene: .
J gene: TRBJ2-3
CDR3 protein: CASSEEPGLMSDTQYF
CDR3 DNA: TGTGCCAGCAGTGAGGAACCGGGCCTCATGTCAGATACGCAGTATTTT

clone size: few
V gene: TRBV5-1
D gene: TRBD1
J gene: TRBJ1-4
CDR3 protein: CASRGGQQGQFPLEFF
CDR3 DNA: TGCGCCAGCAGAGGCGGACAACAGGGGCAGTTCCCCTTGGAGTTTTTT

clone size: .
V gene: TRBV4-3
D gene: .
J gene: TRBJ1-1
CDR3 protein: CASSYLNTEAFF
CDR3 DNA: TGCGCCAGCAGCTACCTAAACACTGAAGCTTTCTTT

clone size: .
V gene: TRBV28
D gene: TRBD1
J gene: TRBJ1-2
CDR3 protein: CASSWLRQGFGYTF
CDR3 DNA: TGTGCCAGCAGCTGGTTGAGACAGGGGTTTGGCTACACCTTC

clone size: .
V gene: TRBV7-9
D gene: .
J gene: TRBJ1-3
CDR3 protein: CASSLDYSGNTIYF
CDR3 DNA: TGTGCCAGCAGCTTAGACTACTCTGGAAACACCATATATTTT

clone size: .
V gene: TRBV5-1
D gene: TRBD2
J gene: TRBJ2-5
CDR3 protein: CASSLFSGGDPDQETQYF
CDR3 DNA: TGCGCCAGCAGCTTGTTTAGCGGGGGAGACCCAGACCAAGAGACCCAGTACTTC

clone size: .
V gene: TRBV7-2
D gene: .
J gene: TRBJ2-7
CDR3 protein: CASSSANEQYF
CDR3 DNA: TGTGCCAGCAGCTCTGCTAACGAGCAGTACTTC

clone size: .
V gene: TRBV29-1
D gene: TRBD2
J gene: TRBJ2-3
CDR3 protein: CSGARRMRLAGGTSTDTQYF
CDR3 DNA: TGCAGCGGCGCACGGAGAATGAGACTAGCGGGAGGCACCTCCACAGATACGCAGTATTTT

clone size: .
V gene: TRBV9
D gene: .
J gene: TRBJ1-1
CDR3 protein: CASSVTVNTEAFF
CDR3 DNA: TGTGCCAGCAGCGTAACAGTGAACACTGAAGCTTTCTTT

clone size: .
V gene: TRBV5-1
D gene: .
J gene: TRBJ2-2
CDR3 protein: CASSLVGTGELFF
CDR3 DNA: TGCGCCAGCAGCTTGGTGGGCACCGGGGAGCTGTTTTTT

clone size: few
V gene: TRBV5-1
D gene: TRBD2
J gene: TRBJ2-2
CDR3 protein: CASSLGLADTGELFF
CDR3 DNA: TGCGCCAGCAGCTTAGGACTAGCGGACACCGGGGAGCTGTTTTTT

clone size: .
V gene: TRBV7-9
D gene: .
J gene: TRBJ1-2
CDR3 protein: CASSLGTRGVEGYTF
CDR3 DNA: TGTGCCAGCAGCTTAGGGACGCGGGGAGTGGAGGGCTACACCTTC

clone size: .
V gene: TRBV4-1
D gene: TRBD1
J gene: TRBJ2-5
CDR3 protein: CASSLTPGQGQETQYF
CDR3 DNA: TGCGCCAGCAGCCTCACCCCGGGACAGGGGCAAGAGACCCAGTACTTC

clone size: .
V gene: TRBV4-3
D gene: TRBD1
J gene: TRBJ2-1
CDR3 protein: CASSPWTGVNNEQFF
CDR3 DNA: TGCGCCAGCAGCCCCTGGACAGGGGTTAACAATGAGCAGTTCTTC

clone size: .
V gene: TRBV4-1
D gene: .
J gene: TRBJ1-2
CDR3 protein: CASSQRGGYGYTF
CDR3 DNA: TGCGCCAGCAGCCAGCGGGGGGGCTATGGCTACACCTTC

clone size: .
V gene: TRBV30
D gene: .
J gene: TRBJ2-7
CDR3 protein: CAWSVRYEQYF
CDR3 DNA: TGTGCCTGGAGTGTAAGGTACGAGCAGTACTTC

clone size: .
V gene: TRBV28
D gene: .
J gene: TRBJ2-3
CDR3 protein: CASQTARDTQYF
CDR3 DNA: TGTGCCAGCCAGACAGCCCGCGATACGCAGTATTTT

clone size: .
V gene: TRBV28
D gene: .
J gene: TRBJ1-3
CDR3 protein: CASSLGAGSSGNTIYF
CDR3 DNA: TGTGCCAGCAGTTTAGGTGCAGGGAGCTCTGGGAACACCATATATTTT

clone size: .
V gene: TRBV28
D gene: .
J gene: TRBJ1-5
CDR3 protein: CASVRVKGWTDQPQHF
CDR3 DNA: TGTGCCAGCGTGCGGGTTAAAGGGTGGACGGATCAGCCCCAGCATTTT

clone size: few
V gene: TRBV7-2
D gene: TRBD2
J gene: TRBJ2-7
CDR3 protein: CASSPRGGGVYEQYF
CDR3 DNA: TGTGCCAGCAGCCCCCGCGGCGGGGGGGTTTACGAGCAGTACTTC

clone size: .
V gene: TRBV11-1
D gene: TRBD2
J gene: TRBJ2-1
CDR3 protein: CATSGRPSYNEQFF
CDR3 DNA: TGTGCCACATCCGGGAGGCCATCCTACAATGAGCAGTTCTTC

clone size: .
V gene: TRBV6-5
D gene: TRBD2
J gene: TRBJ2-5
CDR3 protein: CASSRLAGGETQYF
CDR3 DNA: TGTGCCAGCAGCCGACTAGCGGGAGGGGAGACCCAGTACTTC

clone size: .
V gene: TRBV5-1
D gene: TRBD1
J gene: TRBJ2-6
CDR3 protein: CASSLTGQGASGANVLTF
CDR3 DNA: TGCGCCAGCAGCCTGACGGGACAGGGCGCCTCTGGGGCCAACGTCCTGACTTTC

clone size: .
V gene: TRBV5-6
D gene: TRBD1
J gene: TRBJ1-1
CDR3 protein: CASSFLLRQGDTEAFF
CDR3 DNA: TGTGCCAGCAGCTTCCTTCTCCGACAGGGCGACACTGAAGCTTTCTTT

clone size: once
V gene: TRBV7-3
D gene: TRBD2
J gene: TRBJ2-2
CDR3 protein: CASSAKTSGNTGELFF
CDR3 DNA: TGTGCCAGCAGCGCCAAGACTAGCGGAAACACCGGGGAGCTGTTTTTT

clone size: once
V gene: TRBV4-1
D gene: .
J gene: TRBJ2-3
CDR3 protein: CASSQGQERTDTQYF
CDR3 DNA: TGCGCCAGCAGCCAAGGACAGGAGCGCACAGATACGCAGTATTTT

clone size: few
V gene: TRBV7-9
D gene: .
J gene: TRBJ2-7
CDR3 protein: CASSFSFSSYEQYF
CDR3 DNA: TGTGCCAGCAGCTTTAGTTTCTCGTCCTACGAGCAGTACTTC

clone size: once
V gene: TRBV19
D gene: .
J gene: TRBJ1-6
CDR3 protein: CASSTSRDYNSPLHF
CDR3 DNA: TGTGCCAGTAGTACCTCCAGGGATTATAATTCACCCCTCCACTTT

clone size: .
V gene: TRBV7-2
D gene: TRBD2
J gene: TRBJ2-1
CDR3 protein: CASSLRTSGGAQQFF
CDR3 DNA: TGTGCCAGCAGCCTCCGGACTAGCGGGGGGGCCCAACAGTTCTTC

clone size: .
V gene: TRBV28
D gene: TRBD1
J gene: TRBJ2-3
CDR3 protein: CASSFRDRGPDTQYF
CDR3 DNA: TGTGCCAGCAGTTTTAGGGACAGGGGTCCAGATACGCAGTATTTT

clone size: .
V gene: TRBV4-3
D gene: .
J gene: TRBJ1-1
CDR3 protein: CASSQERVDTEAFF
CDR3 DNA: TGCGCCAGCAGCCAAGAAAGAGTAGACACTGAAGCTTTCTTT

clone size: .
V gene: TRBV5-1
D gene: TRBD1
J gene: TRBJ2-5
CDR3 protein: CASSWIRYRGEETQYF
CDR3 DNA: TGCGCCAGCAGCTGGATACGATACAGGGGCGAAGAGACCCAGTACTTC

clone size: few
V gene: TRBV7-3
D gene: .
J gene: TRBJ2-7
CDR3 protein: CASSLPPSTPYEQYF
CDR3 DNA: TGTGCCAGCAGCTTGCCTCCTTCTACCCCCTACGAGCAGTACTTC

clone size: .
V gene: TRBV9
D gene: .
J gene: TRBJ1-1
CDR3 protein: CASSVGQAGTEAFF
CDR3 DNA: TGTGCCAGCAGCGTAGGACAGGCGGGCACTGAAGCTTTCTTT

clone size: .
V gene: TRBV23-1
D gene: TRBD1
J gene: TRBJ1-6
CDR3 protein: CASSLPGQGSSYNSPLHF
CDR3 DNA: TGCGCCAGCAGCCTCCCCGGACAGGGGAGCTCCTATAATTCACCCCTCCACTTT

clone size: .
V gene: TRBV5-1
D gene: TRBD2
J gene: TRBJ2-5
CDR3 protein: CASAVGGSGGETQYF
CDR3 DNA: TGCGCCAGCGCGGTCGGGGGTAGCGGGGGTGAGACCCAGTACTTC

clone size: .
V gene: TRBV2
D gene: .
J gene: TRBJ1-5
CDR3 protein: CASRAHRGNSNQPQHF
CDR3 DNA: TGTGCCAGCAGAGCCCACAGAGGAAATAGCAATCAGCCCCAGCATTTT

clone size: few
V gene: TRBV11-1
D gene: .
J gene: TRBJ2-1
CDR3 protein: CASSLDSRLVGLSNEQFF
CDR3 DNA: TGTGCCAGCAGCTTAGACTCCAGACTAGTGGGGCTTTCAAATGAGCAGTTCTTC

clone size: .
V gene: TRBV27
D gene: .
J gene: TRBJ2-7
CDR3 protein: CASSFEGGPYEQYF
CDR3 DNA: TGTGCCAGCAGTTTCGAGGGGGGCCCTTACGAGCAGTACTTC

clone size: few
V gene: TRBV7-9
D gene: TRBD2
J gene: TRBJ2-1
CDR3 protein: CASSFSGRWNNEQFF
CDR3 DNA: TGTGCCAGCAGCTTTAGCGGGAGATGGAATAATGAGCAGTTCTTC

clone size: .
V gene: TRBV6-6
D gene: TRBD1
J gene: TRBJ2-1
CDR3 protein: CASSSWDRYNEQFF
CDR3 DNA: TGTGCCAGCAGTTCATGGGACAGGTACAATGAGCAGTTCTTC

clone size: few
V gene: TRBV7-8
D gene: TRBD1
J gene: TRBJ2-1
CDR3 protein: CASTKVDRDGEQFF
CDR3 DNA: TGTGCCAGCACTAAAGTCGACAGGGACGGGGAGCAGTTCTTC

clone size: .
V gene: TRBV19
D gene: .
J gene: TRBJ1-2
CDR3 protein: CASSTSGRNYGYTF
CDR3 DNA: TGTGCCAGTAGTACCTCGGGCAGAAACTATGGCTACACCTTC